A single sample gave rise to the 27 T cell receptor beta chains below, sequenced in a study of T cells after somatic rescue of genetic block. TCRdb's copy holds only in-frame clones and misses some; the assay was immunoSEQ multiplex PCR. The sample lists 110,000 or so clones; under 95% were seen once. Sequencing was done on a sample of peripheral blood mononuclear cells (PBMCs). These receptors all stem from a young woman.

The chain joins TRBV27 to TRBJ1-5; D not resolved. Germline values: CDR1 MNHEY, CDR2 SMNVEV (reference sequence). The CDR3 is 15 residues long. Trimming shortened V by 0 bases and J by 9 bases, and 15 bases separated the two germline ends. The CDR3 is CASSLSYSPDWPQHF. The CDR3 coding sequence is TGTGCCAGCAGTTTATCATACAGCCCCGATTGGCCCCAGCATTTT.

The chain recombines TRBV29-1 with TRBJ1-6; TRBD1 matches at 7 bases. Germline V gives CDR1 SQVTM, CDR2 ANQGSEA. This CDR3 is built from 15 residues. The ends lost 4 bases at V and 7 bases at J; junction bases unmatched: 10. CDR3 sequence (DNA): TGCAGCGTTGGAAAAAACAGGGGCGGGAATTCACCCCTCCACTTT. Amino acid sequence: CSVGKNRGGNSPLHF.

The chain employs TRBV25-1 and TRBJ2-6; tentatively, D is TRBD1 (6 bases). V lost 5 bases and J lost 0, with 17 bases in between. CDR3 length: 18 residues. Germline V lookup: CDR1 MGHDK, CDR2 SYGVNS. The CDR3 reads CASSISGHFRSGANVLTF. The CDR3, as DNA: TGTGCCAGCAGTATCTCGGGACACTTTCGCTCTGGGGCCAACGTCCTGACTTTC.

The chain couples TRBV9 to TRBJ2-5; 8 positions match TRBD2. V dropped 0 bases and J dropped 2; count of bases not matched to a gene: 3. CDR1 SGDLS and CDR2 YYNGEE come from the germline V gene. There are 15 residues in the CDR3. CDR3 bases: TGTGCCAGCAGCGTAGTCGGGACTAGTCAAGAGACCCAGTACTTC. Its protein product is CASSVVGTSQETQYF.

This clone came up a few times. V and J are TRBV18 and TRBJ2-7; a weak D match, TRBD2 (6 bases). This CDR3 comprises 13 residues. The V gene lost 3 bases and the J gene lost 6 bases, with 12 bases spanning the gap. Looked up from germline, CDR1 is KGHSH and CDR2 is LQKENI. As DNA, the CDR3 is TGTGCCAGCTCACCGGTGGGAGGCGGCGAGCAGTACTTC. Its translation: CASSPVGGGEQYF.

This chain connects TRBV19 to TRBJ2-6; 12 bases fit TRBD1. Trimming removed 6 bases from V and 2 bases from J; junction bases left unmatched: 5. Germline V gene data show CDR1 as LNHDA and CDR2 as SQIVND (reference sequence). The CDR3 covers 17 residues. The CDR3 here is CASRSGTGGAGANVLTF. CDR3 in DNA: TGTGCCAGTAGGTCTGGGACAGGGGGCGCTGGGGCCAACGTCCTGACTTTC. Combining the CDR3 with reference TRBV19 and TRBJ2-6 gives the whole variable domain DGGITQSPKYLFRKEGQNVTLSCEQNLNHDAMYWYRQDPGQGLRLIYYSQIVNDFQKGDIAEGYSVSREKKESFPLTVTSAQKNPTAFYLCASRSGTGGAGANVLTFGAGSRLTVL.

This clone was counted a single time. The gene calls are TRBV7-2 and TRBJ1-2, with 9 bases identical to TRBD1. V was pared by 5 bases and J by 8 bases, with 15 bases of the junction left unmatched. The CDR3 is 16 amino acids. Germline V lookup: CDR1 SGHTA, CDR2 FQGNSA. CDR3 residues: CASSPPATGGARGYTF. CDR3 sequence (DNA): TGTGCCAGCAGCCCCCCGGCTACAGGGGGCGCCAGGGGCTACACCTTC.

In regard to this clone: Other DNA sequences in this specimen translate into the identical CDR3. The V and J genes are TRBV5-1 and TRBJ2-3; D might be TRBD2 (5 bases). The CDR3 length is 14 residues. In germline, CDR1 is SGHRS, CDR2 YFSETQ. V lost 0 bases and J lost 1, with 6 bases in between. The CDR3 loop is CASSLAGGTDTQYF. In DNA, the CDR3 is TGCGCCAGCAGCTTGGCCGGGGGCACAGATACGCAGTATTTT.

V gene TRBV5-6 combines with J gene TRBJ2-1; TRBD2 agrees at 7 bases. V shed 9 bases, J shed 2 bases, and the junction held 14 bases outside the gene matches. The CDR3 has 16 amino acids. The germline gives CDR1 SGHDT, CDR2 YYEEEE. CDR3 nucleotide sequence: TGTGCCACCCAGAAGCGGGGAGAAAGGGCCTACAATGAGCAGTTCTTC. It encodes CATQKRGERAYNEQFF.

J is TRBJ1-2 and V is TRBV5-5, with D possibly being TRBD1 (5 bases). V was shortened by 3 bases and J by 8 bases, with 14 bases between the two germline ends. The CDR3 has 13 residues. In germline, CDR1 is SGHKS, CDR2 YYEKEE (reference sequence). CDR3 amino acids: CASSSSGIGGYTF. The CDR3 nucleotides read TGTGCCAGCAGCTCCTCAGGGATAGGGGGCTACACCTTC.

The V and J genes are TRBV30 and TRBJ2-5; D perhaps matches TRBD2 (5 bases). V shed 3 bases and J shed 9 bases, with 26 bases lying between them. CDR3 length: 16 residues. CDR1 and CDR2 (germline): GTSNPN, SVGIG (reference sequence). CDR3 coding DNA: TGTGCCTGGAGAAAAGTTCGGGGTGCCGCGCAAGTGGCCCAGTACTTC. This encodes CAWRKVRGAAQVAQYF.

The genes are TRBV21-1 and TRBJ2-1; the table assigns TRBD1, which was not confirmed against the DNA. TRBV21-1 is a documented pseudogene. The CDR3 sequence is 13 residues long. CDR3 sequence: CASTPGQGGEQFF. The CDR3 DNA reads TGTGCCAGCACCCCGGGACAGGGAGGGGAGCAGTTCTTC.

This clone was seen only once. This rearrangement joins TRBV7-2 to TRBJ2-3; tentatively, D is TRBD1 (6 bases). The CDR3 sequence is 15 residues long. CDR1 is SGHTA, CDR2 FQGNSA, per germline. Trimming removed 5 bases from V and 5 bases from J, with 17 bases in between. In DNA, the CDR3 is TGTGCCAGCAGCCCGTCGACAGGAAGACAAGATACGCAGTATTTT. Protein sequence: CASSPSTGRQDTQYF.

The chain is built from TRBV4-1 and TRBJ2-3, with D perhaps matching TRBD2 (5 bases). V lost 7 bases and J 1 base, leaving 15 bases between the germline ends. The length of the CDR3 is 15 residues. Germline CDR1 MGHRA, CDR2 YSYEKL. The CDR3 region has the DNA TGCGCCAGCATGAGGGAGCCAGGAGGCACAGATACGCAGTATTTT. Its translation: CASMREPGGTDTQYF.

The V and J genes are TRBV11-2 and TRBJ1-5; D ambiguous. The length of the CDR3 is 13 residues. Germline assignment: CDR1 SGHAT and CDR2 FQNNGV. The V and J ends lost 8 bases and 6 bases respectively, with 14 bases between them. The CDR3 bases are TGTGCCAGCTCTTGGGGTACGGCTCAGCCCCAGCATTTT. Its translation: CASSWGTAQPQHF.

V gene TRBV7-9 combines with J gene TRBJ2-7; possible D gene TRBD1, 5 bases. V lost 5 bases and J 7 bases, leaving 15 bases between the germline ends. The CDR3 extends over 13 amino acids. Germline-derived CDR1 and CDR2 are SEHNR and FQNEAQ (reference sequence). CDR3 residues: CASSLPGSWEQYF. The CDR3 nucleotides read TGTGCCAGCAGCCTTCCAGGGTCGTGGGAGCAGTACTTC.

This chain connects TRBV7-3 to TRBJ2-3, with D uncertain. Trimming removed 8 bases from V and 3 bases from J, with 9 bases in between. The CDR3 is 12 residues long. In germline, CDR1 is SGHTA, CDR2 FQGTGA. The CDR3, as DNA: TGTGCCAGCGGGGAAACTACAGATACGCAGTATTTT. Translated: CASGETTDTQYF.

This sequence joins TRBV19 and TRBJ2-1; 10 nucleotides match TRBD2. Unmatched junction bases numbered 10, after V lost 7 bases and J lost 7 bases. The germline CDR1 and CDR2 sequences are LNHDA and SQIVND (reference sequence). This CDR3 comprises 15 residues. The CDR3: CASITGTSDGNEQFF. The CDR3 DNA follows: TGTGCCAGTATCACCGGGACTAGCGATGGAAATGAGCAGTTCTTC.

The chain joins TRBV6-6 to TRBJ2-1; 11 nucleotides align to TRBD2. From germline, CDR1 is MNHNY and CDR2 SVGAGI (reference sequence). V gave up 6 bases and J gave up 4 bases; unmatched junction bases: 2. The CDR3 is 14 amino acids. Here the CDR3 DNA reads TGTGCCAGCAGAACTAGCGGGGGTTACAATGAGCAGTTCTTC. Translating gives CASRTSGGYNEQFF.

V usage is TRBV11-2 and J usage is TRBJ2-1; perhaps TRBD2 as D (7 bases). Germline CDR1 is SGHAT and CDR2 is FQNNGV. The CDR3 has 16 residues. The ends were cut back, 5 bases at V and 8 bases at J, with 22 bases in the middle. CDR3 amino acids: CASSPRRRGRGDEQFF. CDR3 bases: TGTGCCAGCAGCCCGCGGAGGCGGGGGCGGGGCGATGAGCAGTTCTTC.

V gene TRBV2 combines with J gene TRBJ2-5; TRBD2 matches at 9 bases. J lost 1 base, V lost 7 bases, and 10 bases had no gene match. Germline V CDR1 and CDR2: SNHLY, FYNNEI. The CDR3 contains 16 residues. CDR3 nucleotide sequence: TGTGCCAGCAACGGCGGGGGGGATAGGGGCCAAGAGACCCAGTACTTC. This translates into CASNGGGDRGQETQYF.

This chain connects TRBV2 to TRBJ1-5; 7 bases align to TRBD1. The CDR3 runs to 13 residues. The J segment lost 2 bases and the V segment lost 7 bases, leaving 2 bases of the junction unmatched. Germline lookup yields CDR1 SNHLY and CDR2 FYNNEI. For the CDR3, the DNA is TGTGCCAGCACTACAGGGGGCAATCAGCCCCAGCATTTT. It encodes CASTTGGNQPQHF.

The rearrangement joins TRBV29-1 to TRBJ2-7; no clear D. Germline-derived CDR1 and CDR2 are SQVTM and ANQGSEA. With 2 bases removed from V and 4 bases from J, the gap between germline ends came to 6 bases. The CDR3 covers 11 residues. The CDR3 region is CSVERDYEQYF. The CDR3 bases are TGCAGCGTTGAAAGGGATTACGAGCAGTACTTC.

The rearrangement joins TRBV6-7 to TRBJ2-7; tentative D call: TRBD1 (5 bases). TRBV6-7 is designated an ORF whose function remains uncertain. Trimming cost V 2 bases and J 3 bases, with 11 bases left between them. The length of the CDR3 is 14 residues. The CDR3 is CASSYRTSLYEQYF. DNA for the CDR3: TGTGCCAGCAGTTACCGGACAAGCCTCTACGAGCAGTACTTC.

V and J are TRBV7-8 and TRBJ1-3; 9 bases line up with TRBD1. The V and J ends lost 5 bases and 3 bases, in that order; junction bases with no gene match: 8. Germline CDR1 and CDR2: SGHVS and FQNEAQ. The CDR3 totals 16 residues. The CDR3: CASSVVQGAGGNTIYF. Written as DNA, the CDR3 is TGTGCCAGCAGCGTAGTACAGGGGGCTGGTGGAAACACCATATATTTT.

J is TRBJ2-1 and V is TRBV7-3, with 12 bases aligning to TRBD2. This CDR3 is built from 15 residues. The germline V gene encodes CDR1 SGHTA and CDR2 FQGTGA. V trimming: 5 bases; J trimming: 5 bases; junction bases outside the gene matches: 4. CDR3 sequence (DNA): TGTGCCAGCAGCACTACTAGCGGGGGGCACAATGAGCAGTTCTTC. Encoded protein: CASSTTSGGHNEQFF.

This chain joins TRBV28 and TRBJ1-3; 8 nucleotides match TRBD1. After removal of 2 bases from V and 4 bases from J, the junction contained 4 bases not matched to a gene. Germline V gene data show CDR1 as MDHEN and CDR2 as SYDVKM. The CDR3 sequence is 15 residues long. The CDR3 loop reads CASSLQGAGGNTIYF. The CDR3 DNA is TGTGCCAGCAGTTTACAGGGGGCGGGAGGAAACACCATATATTTT.